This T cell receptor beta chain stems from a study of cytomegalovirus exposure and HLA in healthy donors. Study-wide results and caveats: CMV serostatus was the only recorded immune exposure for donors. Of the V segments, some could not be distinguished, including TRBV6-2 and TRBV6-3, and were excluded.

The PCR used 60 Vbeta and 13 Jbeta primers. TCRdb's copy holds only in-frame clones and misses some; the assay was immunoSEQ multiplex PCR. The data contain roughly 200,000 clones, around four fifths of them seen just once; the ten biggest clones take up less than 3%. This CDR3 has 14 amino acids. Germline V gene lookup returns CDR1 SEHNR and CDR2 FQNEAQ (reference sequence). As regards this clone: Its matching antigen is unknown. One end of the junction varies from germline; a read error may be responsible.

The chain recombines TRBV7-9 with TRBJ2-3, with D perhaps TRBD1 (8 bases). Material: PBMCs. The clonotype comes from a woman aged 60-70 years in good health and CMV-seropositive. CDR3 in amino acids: CSSSHTGGEDTQYF. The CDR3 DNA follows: TGTTCCAGCAGCCACACAGGGGGGGAGGATACGCAGTATTTT.